Listed below are T cell receptor beta chains from one sample, sequenced in a study of CD8+ T cells in alopecia areata. Here immunoSEQ multiplex PCR was the method, and the copy in TCRdb shows in-frame clones only, minus some. Of 110,000 to 150,000 clones listed, around 58% are singletons. The source material was CD4+ T cells sorted from blood, sampled at week 0. The receptors come from a human donor with alopecia areata. The CDR3 runs from the conserved cysteine through the conserved F or W. The order of the fields is J gene, clone size, D gene, V gene, CDR3 protein, CDR3 DNA. D genes are given only for firm matches. Clone size is shown for a subset of rows, as once, few, many or a class of expanded clone.

TRBJ1-2 few NA TRBV29-1 CSVEWGSNYGYTF TGCAGCGTTGAGTGGGGCAGCAACTATGGCTACACCTTC
TRBJ2-7 NA TRBD2 TRBV5-1 CASSHDLSGGYEQYF TGCGCCAGCAGCCACGATCTTAGCGGGGGTTACGAGCAGTACTTC
TRBJ2-3 few TRBD1 TRBV4-1 CASSSGQGASDTQYF TGCGCCAGCAGCTCCGGACAGGGGGCTTCCGATACGCAGTATTTT
TRBJ2-7 NA TRBD1 TRBV29-1 CSVGTASYEQYF TGCAGCGTCGGGACAGCCTCCTACGAGCAGTACTTC
TRBJ2-2 NA TRBD1 TRBV7-9 CASSPAPGTENTGELFF TGTGCCAGCAGCCCCGCCCCTGGGACAGAAAACACCGGGGAGCTGTTTTTT
TRBJ2-5 NA NA TRBV4-1 CASSQNPSGLQETQYF TGCGCCAGCAGCCAAAACCCGAGCGGTCTCCAAGAGACCCAGTACTTC
TRBJ2-1 NA NA TRBV20-1 CSARGYNEQFF TGCAGTGCTAGAGGGTACAATGAGCAGTTCTTC
TRBJ1-5 NA NA TRBV29-1 CSVRTGVHNQPQHF TGCAGCGTTAGGACGGGGGTCCACAATCAGCCCCAGCATTTT
TRBJ2-7 NA TRBD1 TRBV14 CASSLGQGYEQYF TGTGCCAGCAGCCTGGGACAGGGCTACGAGCAGTACTTC
TRBJ1-2 NA NA TRBV29-1 CSFQGGGFSNYGYTF TGCAGCTTCCAAGGAGGGGGGTTTTCGAACTATGGCTACACCTTC
TRBJ1-2 NA NA TRBV14 CASSQGSIVGRYGYTF TGTGCCAGCAGCCAAGGTTCCATTGTGGGGCGTTATGGCTACACCTTC
TRBJ2-2 few NA TRBV6-6 CASRQTATLAGELFF TGTGCCAGCAGGCAGACAGCAACCCTAGCCGGGGAGCTGTTTTTT
TRBJ1-6 NA NA TRBV29-1 CSVAVRPNSPLHF TGCAGCGTTGCGGTCAGGCCGAATTCACCCCTCCACTTT
TRBJ1-5 NA NA TRBV6-1 CASSGGQWSGQPQHF TGTGCCAGCAGTGGAGGACAGTGGAGCGGTCAGCCCCAGCATTTT
TRBJ2-6 NA NA TRBV19 CASSPTPRAAGANVLTF TGTGCCAGTAGTCCAACCCCGCGGGCGGCTGGGGCCAACGTCCTGACTTTC
TRBJ1-6 few TRBD1 TRBV6-6 CASSFNRGHNNSPLHF TGTGCCAGCAGTTTTAACAGGGGGCACAATAATTCACCCCTCCACTTT
TRBJ2-3 NA NA TRBV15 CATRGRGFTDTQYF TGTGCCACCAGAGGCCGGGGGTTCACAGATACGCAGTATTTT
TRBJ1-2 NA NA TRBV5-1 CASSFDGANYGYTF TGCGCCAGCAGCTTTGACGGAGCTAACTATGGCTACACCTTC
TRBJ1-4 few NA TRBV7-8 CASSGWEREKLFF TGTGCCAGCAGCGGTTGGGAACGCGAAAAACTGTTTTTT
TRBJ1-3 many NA TRBV19 CASSSFGQYSGNTIYF TGTGCCAGTAGTTCCTTTGGACAGTACTCTGGAAACACCATATATTTT
TRBJ2-4 few NA TRBV29-1 CSVERGGVGNIQYF TGCAGCGTTGAAAGGGGGGGCGTAGGAAACATTCAGTACTTC
TRBJ2-5 few NA TRBV30 CAWIGHQETQYF TGTGCCTGGATCGGGCACCAAGAGACCCAGTACTTC
TRBJ2-1 few NA TRBV5-1 CASSLTAPPEFF TGCGCCAGCAGCTTGACGGCACCTCCGGAGTTCTTC
TRBJ1-5 NA TRBD1 TRBV7-2 CASSLRQGEGPQHF TGTGCCAGCAGCTTACGACAGGGAGAGGGCCCCCAGCATTTT
TRBJ2-1 NA TRBD1 TRBV15 CATRSGGMNEQFF TGTGCCACCAGGTCAGGGGGCATGAATGAGCAGTTCTTC
TRBJ2-5 NA NA TRBV7-7 CASSSDSQETQYF TGTGCTAGCAGCAGCGACAGCCAAGAGACCCAGTACTTC
TRBJ1-1 NA NA TRBV29-1 CSVDLNRATEAFF TGCAGCGTTGATTTAAACAGGGCCACTGAAGCTTTCTTT
TRBJ1-5 NA NA TRBV30 CAWSIGSSRQPQHF TGTGCCTGGAGTATTGGGTCTTCTCGTCAGCCCCAGCATTTT
TRBJ2-5 NA TRBD1 TRBV6-5 CASIGQGGMGTQYF TGTGCCAGCATCGGACAGGGAGGAATGGGGACCCAGTACTTC
TRBJ1-6 few NA TRBV7-9 CASSADSSPLHF TGTGCCAGCAGCGCTGACTCTTCACCCCTCCACTTT
TRBJ1-1 NA TRBD1 TRBV30 CAWSQGVVTEAFF TGTGCCTGGAGCCAGGGGGTGGTGACTGAAGCTTTCTTT
TRBJ2-6 NA TRBD2 TRBV4-3 CASSQRIGTTGANVLTF TGCGCCAGCAGCCAAAGAATAGGGACTACTGGGGCCAACGTCCTGACTTTC
TRBJ2-2 once NA TRBV4-3 CASSQEQGNTGELFF TGCGCCAGCAGCCAAGAACAGGGGAACACCGGGGAGCTGTTTTTT
TRBJ1-1 NA TRBD1 TRBV30 CAWSGWGQGVVGTEAFF TGTGCCTGGAGTGGCTGGGGACAGGGGGTTGTCGGCACTGAAGCTTTCTTT
TRBJ1-5 NA NA TRBV29-1 CSVVVNDPNQPQHF TGCAGCGTTGTGGTTAATGACCCCAATCAGCCCCAGCATTTT
TRBJ1-2 few NA TRBV18 CASSPIPSSSPTYGYTF TGTGCCAGCTCACCGATACCATCATCCAGTCCTACCTATGGCTACACCTTC
TRBJ2-2 NA NA TRBV5-1 CASRNLLSGTTNTGELFF TGCGCCAGCAGGAATCTCCTCTCCGGGACAACGAACACCGGGGAGCTGTTTTTT
TRBJ1-2 many NA TRBV5-1 CASSLDGYGYTF TGCGCCAGCAGCTTAGACGGCTATGGCTACACCTTC
TRBJ1-6 NA NA TRBV2 CASSPALVDSSPLHF TGTGCCAGCTCCCCAGCCCTCGTTGATTCCTCACCCCTCCACTTT
TRBJ2-7 once NA TRBV6-5 CASGEGQTYEQYF TGTGCCAGCGGAGAAGGACAGACCTACGAGCAGTACTTC
TRBJ1-1 NA NA TRBV30 CAWSRTANTEAFF TGTGCCTGGAGTAGGACAGCGAACACTGAAGCTTTCTTT
TRBJ1-2 few NA TRBV19 CASSTGRYYGYTF TGTGCCAGTAGTACGGGCAGATACTATGGCTACACCTTC
TRBJ1-5 NA TRBD1 TRBV29-1 CSVVPTGGAQPQHF TGCAGCGTTGTCCCGACAGGGGGGGCTCAGCCCCAGCATTTT
TRBJ2-7 NA TRBD1 TRBV2 CASRLGGTGGYEQYF TGTGCCAGCCGGCTTGGGGGGACAGGGGGCTACGAGCAGTACTTC
TRBJ2-3 NA NA TRBV5-1 CASSLGSVGSTDTQYF TGCGCCAGCAGCTTGGGGAGTGTGGGGAGCACAGATACGCAGTATTTT
TRBJ2-5 NA NA TRBV6-5 CASSYSRGAQKTQYF TGTGCCAGCAGTTACTCTCGGGGGGCTCAGAAGACCCAGTACTTC
TRBJ2-1 NA NA TRBV5-6 CASSLQGGEQFF TGTGCCAGCAGCTTGCAGGGTGGTGAGCAGTTCTTC
TRBJ2-2 NA TRBD1 TRBV7-9 CASSSGQVRTGELFF TGTGCCAGCAGCTCGGGACAGGTTAGGACCGGGGAGCTGTTTTTT
TRBJ1-4 NA TRBD1 TRBV6-5 CASSRGDRDEKLFF TGTGCCAGCAGCCGCGGGGACAGAGATGAAAAACTGTTTTTT
TRBJ2-3 few NA TRBV7-9 CASSPADTQYF TGTGCCAGCAGCCCCGCCGATACGCAGTATTTT